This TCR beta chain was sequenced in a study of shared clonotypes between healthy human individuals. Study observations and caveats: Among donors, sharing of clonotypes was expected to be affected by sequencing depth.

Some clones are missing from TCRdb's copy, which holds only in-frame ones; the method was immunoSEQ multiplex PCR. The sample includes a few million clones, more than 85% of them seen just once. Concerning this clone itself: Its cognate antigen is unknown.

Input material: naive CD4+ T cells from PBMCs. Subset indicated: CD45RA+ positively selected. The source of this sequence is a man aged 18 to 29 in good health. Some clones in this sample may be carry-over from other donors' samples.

CDR3: CASSILLASSSYEQYF. Here the CDR3 DNA reads TGTGCCAGTAGTATACTTTTAGCGTCAAGCTCCTACGAGCAGTACTTC. The V gene is TRBV19, the J gene TRBJ2-7, with D tentatively TRBD2 (5 bases). The V gene's germline CDR1 is LNHDA and CDR2 SQIVND (reference sequence). The length of the CDR3 is 16 residues. The V and J ends lost 2 bases and 0 bases respectively, with 14 bases between them.